Below, 10 T cell receptor beta chains from the same sample are listed, as sequenced in a study of glioma-infiltrating T cells after dendritic cell vaccination. Clones were sequenced by immunoSEQ multiplex PCR, and TCRdb holds only the in-frame ones, with some missing. The repertoire holds around 78,000 clones, with around 85% as singletons. The time point here: after dendritic cell vaccination, including at tumor progression/relapse. The sequencing used blood, collected after dendritic cell vaccination. Every receptor here comes from a human donor with glioblastoma.

The J gene is TRBJ2-1, the V gene TRBV7-6; 10 bases fit TRBD2. The CDR3 sequence is 18 residues long. In germline, CDR1 is SGHVS, CDR2 FNYEAQ. With 4 bases clipped from V and 0 bases from J, the junction kept 9 bases outside the gene matches. In DNA, the CDR3 is TGTGCCAGCAGCTCCGTAGCGGGAGGCGCTAGCTCCTACAATGAGCAGTTCTTC. It specifies CASSSVAGGASSYNEQFF.

V gene TRBV27 combines with J gene TRBJ2-5; 9 bases are a match to TRBD1. With V trimmed by 7 bases and J by 4 bases, 7 bases remained unmatched. The length of the CDR3 is 14 residues. Looked up from germline, CDR1 is MNHEY and CDR2 is SMNVEV (reference sequence). Here the CDR3 reads CASTAGQGGETQYF. CDR3 nucleotide sequence: TGTGCCAGCACCGCGGGACAGGGAGGAGAGACCCAGTACTTC.

This sequence joins TRBV15 and TRBJ2-3; weak D call: TRBD2 (5 bases). Trimming took off 2 bases at V and 3 bases at J, with 9 bases between the two ends. The CDR3 spans 14 residues. CDR1 is LNHNV and CDR2 is YYDKDF in the germline V gene (reference sequence). The CDR3 bases are TGTGCCACCAGCAGACCGGGATCGACAGATACGCAGTATTTT. Translation gives CATSRPGSTDTQYF.

This clone showed up just a few times. The chain is built from TRBV18 and TRBJ1-3; D is possibly TRBD1 (5 bases). Germline values: CDR1 KGHSH, CDR2 LQKENI. The CDR3 has 17 residues. V shed 1 base and J shed 0 bases, with 13 bases lying between them. The CDR3 is CASSPQGRASSGNTIYF. CDR3 in DNA: TGTGCCAGCTCACCACAGGGCAGGGCGAGCTCTGGAAACACCATATATTTT.

The V call is TRBV19, the J call TRBJ1-6; 7 bases agree with TRBD1. J gave up 5 bases and V 4 bases, and 2 bases lay outside the gene matches. The CDR3 is 14 amino acids. In germline, CDR1 is LNHDA, CDR2 SQIVND (reference sequence). CDR3 in amino acids: CASSTGQNNSPLHF. Written as DNA, the CDR3 is TGTGCCAGTAGTACGGGACAGAATAATTCACCCCTCCACTTT.

This chain connects TRBV5-4 to TRBJ2-5, with no clear D. V was pared by 0 bases and J by 3 bases, with 12 bases between. The CDR3 spans 15 residues. Germline CDR1 reads SGHNT; CDR2 reads YYREEE (reference sequence). CDR3 coding DNA: TGTGCCAGCAGCTTGGATGCTCGCCGGGAAGAGACCCAGTACTTC. Protein product: CASSLDARREETQYF.

V usage is TRBV25-1 and J usage is TRBJ2-3; TRBD1 might be the D (5 bases). The V gene's germline CDR1 is MGHDK and CDR2 SYGVNS. The CDR3 extends over 16 amino acids. The germline V and J ends were trimmed by 1 base and 0 bases, with 11 bases remaining between them. CDR3 in amino acids: CASSESTAPSTDTQYF. CDR3 nucleotide sequence: TGTGCCAGCAGTGAATCGACAGCCCCTAGCACAGATACGCAGTATTTT.

The genes are TRBV9 and TRBJ2-7; D might be TRBD1 (6 bases). This CDR3 has 14 residues. Germline V gene sequence: CDR1 SGDLS, CDR2 YYNGEE. Trimming cost V 0 bases and J 0 bases, with 7 bases left between them. The CDR3 nucleotides read TGTGCCAGCAGCGTAGGGACAGTCTCCTACGAGCAGTACTTC. As protein: CASSVGTVSYEQYF.

J is TRBJ2-1 and V is TRBV5-1; no definite D call. Germline assignment: CDR1 SGHRS and CDR2 YFSETQ. Trimming shortened V by 1 base and J by 6 bases, and 14 bases separated the two germline ends. This CDR3 is 15 amino acids long. This CDR3 reads CASSLRLGDSNEQFF. As DNA, the CDR3 is TGCGCCAGCAGCTTGCGCCTAGGAGACTCCAATGAGCAGTTCTTC.

This clone is a singleton in its sample. The V gene is TRBV27, the J gene TRBJ2-7; no reliable D call. Deletions cut 5 bases from V and 3 bases from J, with 5 bases between. Germline V gives CDR1 MNHEY, CDR2 SMNVEV (reference sequence). The CDR3 extends over 11 amino acids. The DNA of the CDR3 is TGTGCCAGCAGTAATTACTACGAGCAGTACTTC. It codes for CASSNYYEQYF.